Following are 14 T cell receptor beta chains from one sample sequenced in a study. TCRdb re-derived calls from the 5' RACE reads in MiXCR, one entry per CDR3 protein. The sample lists roughly 40,000 distinct CDR3 sequences, 15% to 20% seen once, with about 3% in the top ten. Sequenced sample: naive CD4+ T cells sorted from a lymph node. Subset reported: naive CD4+ T cells, CD4+CD45RA+CD25-. These receptors were taken from a female donor with breast cancer.

The sample holds many counts of this clonotype. The CDR3 loop reads CASRATGTNEKLFF. CDR3 nucleotide sequence: TGTGCCAGCAGGGCGACAGGGACTAATGAAAAACTGTTTTTT. The chain links TRBV7-9 to TRBJ1-4; 7 nucleotides align to TRBD1. The length of the CDR3 is 14 residues. V dropped 6 bases and J dropped 2; count of bases not matched to a gene: 3. The germline CDR1 and CDR2 sequences are SEHNR and FQNEAQ (reference sequence).

This clonotype has only a few counts. The chain combines TRBV12-3 or TRBV12-4 with TRBJ1-5, with D possibly matching TRBD1 (5 bases). The V gene lost 0 bases and the J gene lost 6 bases, with 15 bases spanning the gap. The length of the CDR3 is 16 residues. The CDR3, as DNA: TGTGCCAGCAGTTTAGCAGGACGAGGTGGGGGTCAGCCCCAGCATTTT. This encodes CASSLAGRGGGQPQHF.

This clonotype appeared a few times. The chain joins TRBV4-3 to TRBJ2-3, with TRBD2 as a possible D gene (5 bases). Germline CDR1 and CDR2: LGHNA and YSLEER. V was clipped by 4 bases and J by 4 bases, with 12 bases between them. This CDR3 spans 14 amino acids. The CDR3 is CASSPLGEADTQYF. As DNA, the CDR3 is TGCGCCAGCAGCCCCCTCGGGGAAGCAGATACGCAGTATTTT.

This clonotype has a count of ten or more. The genes are TRBV9 and TRBJ2-5, with D unclear. Germline V CDR1 and CDR2: SGDLS, YYNGEE. The CDR3 is made up of 14 amino acids. V lost 0 bases and J lost 0, with 6 bases in between. CDR3 loop: CASSVGANQETQYF. The CDR3 DNA is TGTGCCAGCAGCGTAGGGGCGAACCAAGAGACCCAGTACTTC.

The chain combines TRBV6-2 or TRBV6-3 with TRBJ2-7, with no clear D. This CDR3 has 13 amino acids. With 6 bases removed from V and 2 bases from J, the gap between germline ends came to 11 bases. Per the germline V gene, CDR1 is MNHEY and CDR2 is SVGEGT. For the CDR3, the DNA is TGTGCCAGCAGGGGAAGGACGGCCTACGAGCAGTACTTC. It yields the protein CASRGRTAYEQYF.

Only a few counts were recorded for this clonotype. The rearrangement links TRBV12-3 or TRBV12-4 to TRBJ1-2; D not resolved. The CDR3 length is 16 residues. Trimming pared 7 bases from V and 6 bases from J, leaving 24 bases between. The DNA for the CDR3 is TGTGCCAGCACCGAAAATGACATTCCTCAATTGCATGGCTACACCTTC. Its protein is CASTENDIPQLHGYTF.

This clonotype was seen a few times. V usage is TRBV2 and J usage is TRBJ2-2, with D hard to call. V lost 3 bases, J lost 1 base, and 3 bases lay in between. CDR3 length: 13 residues. The germline gives CDR1 SNHLY, CDR2 FYNNEI. In nucleotides, the CDR3 is TGTGCCAGCAGTGAGGGGAACACCGGGGAGCTGTTTTTT. As protein: CASSEGNTGELFF.

This clonotype was recorded a few times. The chain couples TRBV5-1 to TRBJ2-7; D is perhaps TRBD1 (5 bases). The CDR3 length is 14 residues. Germline loops: CDR1 SGHRS, CDR2 YFSETQ. The V and J ends lost 4 bases and 0 bases respectively, with 11 bases between them. The CDR3 DNA follows: TGCGCCAGCAGCCCGCAGACAGCCTCCTACGAGCAGTACTTC. Translation gives CASSPQTASYEQYF.

J is TRBJ2-3 and V is TRBV6-1; possible D gene TRBD2, 6 bases. CDR3 length equals 14 residues. In germline, CDR1 is MNHNS, CDR2 SASEGT. The ends were cut back, 0 bases at V and 7 bases at J, with 11 bases in the middle. The CDR3 sequence: CASSEATSSHTQYF. CDR3 coding DNA: TGTGCCAGCAGTGAAGCCACTAGCTCACATACGCAGTATTTT.

This clonotype has just a few counts. The rearrangement joins TRBV12-3 or TRBV12-4 to TRBJ1-1; D is unclear. V gave up 3 bases and J gave up 3 bases, with 2 bases separating them. The CDR3 runs 11 residues. For the CDR3, the DNA is TGTGCCAGCAGTTTGCACACTGAAGCTTTCTTT. The encoded protein is CASSLHTEAFF.

This sequence joins TRBV20-1 and TRBJ2-7, with unresolved D. Germline V gene sequence: CDR1 DFQATT, CDR2 SNEGSKA (reference sequence). The CDR3 consists of 11 residues. Trimming removed 7 bases from V and 1 base from J, with 8 bases in between. The CDR3 nucleotides are TGCAGTGGCGCTAGATCCTACGAGCAGTACTTC. This translates into CSGARSYEQYF.

This clonotype was counted only a few times. CDR3 amino acids: CSARRPRETQYF. For the CDR3, the DNA is TGCAGTGCTAGGCGACCTCGGGAGACCCAGTACTTC. The rearrangement links TRBV20-1 to TRBJ2-5; D gene uncertain. CDR1 and CDR2 (germline): DFQATT, SNEGSKA (reference sequence). The CDR3 has 12 residues. Trimming stripped 3 bases from V and 5 bases from J, with 10 bases between.

This clonotype was observed a handful of times. V is TRBV11-2 and J is TRBJ2-7; 9 nucleotides agree with TRBD1. The CDR3 runs 15 residues. Per germline, CDR1 SGHAT and CDR2 FQNNGV. J lost 6 bases, V lost 0 bases, and 6 bases had no gene match. The CDR3 coding sequence is TGTGCCAGCAGCTTAGAGGGACAGGGTCTTACCGAGCAGTACTTC. Translated, it gives CASSLEGQGLTEQYF.

By share, this clonotype ranks as medium-sized. The chain uses TRBV4-1 and TRBJ2-5; D gene ambiguous. Germline CDR1 MGHRA, CDR2 YSYEKL. The CDR3 loop spans 13 amino acids. V was pared by 2 bases and J by 4 bases, with 8 bases between. The CDR3 region has the DNA TGCGCCAGCAGCCAAACCCTGGGAGAGACCCAGTACTTC. Translating it yields CASSQTLGETQYF.